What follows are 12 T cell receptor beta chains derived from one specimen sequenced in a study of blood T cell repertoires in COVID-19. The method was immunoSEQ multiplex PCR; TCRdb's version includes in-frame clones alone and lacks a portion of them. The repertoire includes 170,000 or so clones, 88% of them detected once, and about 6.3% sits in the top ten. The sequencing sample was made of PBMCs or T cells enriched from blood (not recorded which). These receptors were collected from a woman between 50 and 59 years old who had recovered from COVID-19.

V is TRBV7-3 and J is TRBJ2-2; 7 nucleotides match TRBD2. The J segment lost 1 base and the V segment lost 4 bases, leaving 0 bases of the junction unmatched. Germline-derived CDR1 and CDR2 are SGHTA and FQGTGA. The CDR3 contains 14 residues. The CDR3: CASSSGGNTGELFF. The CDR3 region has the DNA TGTGCCAGCAGCTCGGGGGGGAACACCGGGGAGCTGTTTTTT.

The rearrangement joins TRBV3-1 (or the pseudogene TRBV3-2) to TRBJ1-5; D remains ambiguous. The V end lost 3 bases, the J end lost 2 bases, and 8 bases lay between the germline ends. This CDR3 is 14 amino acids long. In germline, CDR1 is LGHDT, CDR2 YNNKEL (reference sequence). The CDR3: CASSQAPRNQPQHF. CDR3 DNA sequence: TGTGCCAGCAGCCAGGCCCCACGCAATCAGCCCCAGCATTTT.

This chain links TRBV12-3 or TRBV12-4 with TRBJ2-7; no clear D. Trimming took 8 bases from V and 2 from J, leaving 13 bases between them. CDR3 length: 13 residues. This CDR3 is CASGVSPAYEQYF. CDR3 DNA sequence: TGTGCCAGCGGTGTATCCCCAGCCTACGAGCAGTACTTC.

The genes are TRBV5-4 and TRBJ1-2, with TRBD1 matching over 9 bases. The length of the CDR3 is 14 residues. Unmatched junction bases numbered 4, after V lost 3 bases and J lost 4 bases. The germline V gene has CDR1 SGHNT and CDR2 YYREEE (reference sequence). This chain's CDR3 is CASSSQGASYGYTF. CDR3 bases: TGTGCCAGCAGCTCACAGGGGGCAAGCTATGGCTACACCTTC.

The CDR3: CASSLPGMNTEAFF. The CDR3 DNA follows: TGTGCCAGCAGCTTACCGGGAATGAACACTGAAGCTTTCTTT. The genes are TRBV11-3 and TRBJ1-1; D gene unclear. This CDR3 is 14 amino acids long. The germline V and J ends were trimmed by 2 bases and 0 bases, with 7 bases remaining between them. Germline CDR1 SGHNT, CDR2 YENEEA.

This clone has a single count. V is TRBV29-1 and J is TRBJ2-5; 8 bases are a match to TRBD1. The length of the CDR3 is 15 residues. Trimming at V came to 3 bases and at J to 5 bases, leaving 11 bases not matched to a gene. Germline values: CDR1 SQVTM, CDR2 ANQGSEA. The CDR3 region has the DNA TGCAGCGTTGACCTCGGCGGGACAGGAGGGGAGACCCAGTACTTC. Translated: CSVDLGGTGGETQYF.

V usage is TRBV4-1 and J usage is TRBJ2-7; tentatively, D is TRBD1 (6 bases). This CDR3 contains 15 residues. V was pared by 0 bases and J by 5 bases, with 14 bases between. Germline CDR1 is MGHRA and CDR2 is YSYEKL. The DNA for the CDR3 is TGCGCCAGCAGCCAAGAAGAGCCAGGGGCCGACGAGCAGTACTTC. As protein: CASSQEEPGADEQYF.

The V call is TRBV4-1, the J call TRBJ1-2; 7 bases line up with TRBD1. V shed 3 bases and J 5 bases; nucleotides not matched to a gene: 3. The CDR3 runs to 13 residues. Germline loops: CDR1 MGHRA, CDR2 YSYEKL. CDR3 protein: CASSQPGQYGYTF. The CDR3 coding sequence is TGCGCCAGCAGCCAGCCGGGACAGTATGGCTACACCTTC.

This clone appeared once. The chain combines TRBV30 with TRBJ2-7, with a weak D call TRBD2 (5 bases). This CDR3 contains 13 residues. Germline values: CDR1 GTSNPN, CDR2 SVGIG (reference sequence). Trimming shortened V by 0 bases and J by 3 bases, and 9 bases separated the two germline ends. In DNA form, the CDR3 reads TGTGCCTGGAGTGTCGGGATTGTCTACGAGCAGTACTTC. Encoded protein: CAWSVGIVYEQYF.

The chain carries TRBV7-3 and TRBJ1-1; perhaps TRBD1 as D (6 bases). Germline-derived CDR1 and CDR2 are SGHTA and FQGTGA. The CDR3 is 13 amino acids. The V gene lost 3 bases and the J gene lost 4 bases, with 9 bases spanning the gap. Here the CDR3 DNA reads TGTGCCAGCAGCTTTAAAGGGGGCACTGAAGCTTTCTTT. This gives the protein CASSFKGGTEAFF.

The DNA of the CDR3 is TGTGCCAGCAGCAGGGACACGGGCTCCTACGAGCAGTACTTC. It codes for CASSRDTGSYEQYF. J is TRBJ2-7 and V is TRBV7-2; a possible D gene is TRBD1 (6 bases). CDR3 length: 14 amino acids. Germline CDR1 reads SGHTA; CDR2 reads FQGNSA. Trimming took off 5 bases at V and 0 bases at J, with 11 bases between the two ends.

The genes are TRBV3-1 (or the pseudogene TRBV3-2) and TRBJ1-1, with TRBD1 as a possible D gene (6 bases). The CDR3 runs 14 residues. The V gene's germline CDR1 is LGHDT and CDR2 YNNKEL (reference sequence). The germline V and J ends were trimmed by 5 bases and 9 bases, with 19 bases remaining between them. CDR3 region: CASSVGTSKGQAFF. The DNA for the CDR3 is TGTGCCAGCAGCGTGGGGACATCGAAAGGCCAAGCTTTCTTT.